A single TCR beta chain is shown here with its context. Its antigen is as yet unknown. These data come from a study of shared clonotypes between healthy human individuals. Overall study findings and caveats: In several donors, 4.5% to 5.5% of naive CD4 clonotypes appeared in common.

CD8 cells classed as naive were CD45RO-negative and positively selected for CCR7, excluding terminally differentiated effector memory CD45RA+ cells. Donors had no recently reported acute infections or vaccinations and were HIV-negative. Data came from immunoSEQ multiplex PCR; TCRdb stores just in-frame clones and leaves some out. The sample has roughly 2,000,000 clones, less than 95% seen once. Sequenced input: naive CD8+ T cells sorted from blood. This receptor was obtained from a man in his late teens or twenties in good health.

As DNA, the CDR3 is TGTGCCTGGAGTGTATCTAGCGGGGGCTACGAGCAGTACTTC. This translates into CAWSVSSGGYEQYF. The chain combines TRBV30 with TRBJ2-7, with TRBD2 matching 10 bases. CDR1 and CDR2 from the germline V gene are GTSNPN and SVGIG (reference sequence). The CDR3 runs to 14 residues. J gave up 3 bases and V 0 bases, and 2 bases lay outside the gene matches.